The 7 T cell receptor beta chains below come from one sample, sequenced in a study of early T cells in non-severe SARS-CoV-2 infection. MiXCR was run by TCRdb on the 5' RACE reads, yielding one entry per CDR3 protein. The table lists around 60,000 distinct CDR3 sequences, 10% of them singletons. The sequenced sample consisted of whole blood. Source of these receptors: an adult who was a healthcare worker with PCR-confirmed SARS-CoV-2 infection or an uninfected control (not recorded which).

Comment on this clonotype: A single base separates this from a much larger clone, so it may be a read error. The V call is TRBV6-1, the J call TRBJ2-2; D may be TRBD2 (6 bases). Trimming took off 8 bases at V and 7 bases at J, with 26 bases between the two ends. The CDR3 is 17 residues long. CDR1 and CDR2 (germline): MNHNS, SASEGT. CDR3 bases: TGTGCCAGCGGAACTCCGACTTGCGGGAAAGGTCTCGGGGAGCTGTTTTTT. Translation gives CASGTPTCGKGLGELFF.

This chain links TRBV7-2 with TRBJ2-7, with 9 bases matching TRBD1. The germline V gene encodes CDR1 SGHTA and CDR2 FQGNSA. Trimming cost V 5 bases and J 2 bases; bases outside gene matches: 4. This CDR3 contains 14 residues. This CDR3 is CASSPGTGTYEQYF. The CDR3, as DNA: TGTGCCAGCAGCCCCGGGACAGGGACCTACGAGCAGTACTTC. Full variable domain (remainder filled in from reference TRBV7-2 and TRBJ2-7): GAGVSQSPSNKVTEKGKDVELRCDPISGHTALYWYRQSLGQGLEFLIYFQGNSAPDKSGLPSDRFSAERTGGSVSTLTIQRTQQEDSAVYLCASSPGTGTYEQYFGPGTRLTVT.

This clonotype occurred a few times. One end of the junction does not line up with germline, which may come from a read error. The rearrangement uses TRBV3-1 and TRBJ2-6, with unresolved D. The CDR3 contains 13 residues. Germline V lookup: CDR1 LGHDT, CDR2 YNNKEL (reference sequence). This CDR3 is CASTQGGANVLTF. Here the CDR3 DNA reads TGTGCCAGCACCCAAGGGGGGGCCAACGTCCTGACTTTC.

The rearrangement joins TRBV20-1 to TRBJ2-5; D may correspond to TRBD1 or TRBD2 (5 bases each). The germline V gene encodes CDR1 DFQATT and CDR2 SNEGSKA (reference sequence). The CDR3 runs to 13 residues. The V gene lost 6 bases and the J gene lost 4 bases, with 15 bases spanning the gap. CDR3 loop: CSAERRDLETQYF. CDR3 in DNA: TGCAGTGCCGAGCGCCGGGACCTAGAGACCCAGTACTTC.

This clonotype was observed at least ten times. V gene TRBV5-1 combines with J gene TRBJ1-1; D is possibly TRBD1 (6 bases). The CDR3 is 16 amino acids. V lost 1 base, J lost 5 bases, and 18 bases lay in between. In germline, CDR1 is SGHRS, CDR2 YFSETQ. CDR3 sequence reads: CASSLLPGGGVTEAFF. The DNA of the CDR3 is TGCGCCAGCAGCTTGTTGCCCGGAGGGGGGGTAACTGAAGCTTTCTTT. The variable domain in full, completed from reference TRBV5-1 and TRBJ1-1, reads KAGVTQTPRYLIKTRGQQVTLSCSPISGHRSVSWYQQTPGQGLQFLFEYFSETQRNKGNFPGRFSGRQFSNSRSEMNVSTLELGDSALYLCASSLLPGGGVTEAFFGQGTRLTVV.

Notes on this clonotype: A read error is possible here, since a much larger clone lies one base away. The chain couples TRBV7-6 to TRBJ2-7, with D unresolved. V was clipped by 5 bases and J by 3 bases, with 11 bases between them. The CDR3 contains 13 residues. Germline CDR1 reads SGHVS; CDR2 reads FNYEAQ. For the CDR3, the DNA is TGTGCCAGCAGCCAGGACCCGAACTACGAGCAGTACTTC. Residues: CASSQDPNYEQYF.

This chain links TRBV12-3 or TRBV12-4 with TRBJ2-1; 12 bases line up with TRBD1. The ends lost 4 bases at V and 7 bases at J; junction bases unmatched: 17. The CDR3 runs 19 residues. The DNA of the CDR3 is TGTGCCAGCAGTTCCCGAACCGCCCTCCGGGACAGGGGGCAGAATGAGCAGTTCTTC. Amino acids: CASSSRTALRDRGQNEQFF.